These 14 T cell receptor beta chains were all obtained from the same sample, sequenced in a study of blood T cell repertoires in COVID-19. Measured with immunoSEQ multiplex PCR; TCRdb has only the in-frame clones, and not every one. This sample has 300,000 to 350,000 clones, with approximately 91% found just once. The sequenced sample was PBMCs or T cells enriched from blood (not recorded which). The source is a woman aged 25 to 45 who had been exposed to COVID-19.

The chain's CDR3 is CAISESQGAEQYF. The CDR3 DNA sequence: TGTGCCATCAGTGAGTCGCAGGGTGCCGAGCAGTACTTC. The chain combines TRBV10-3 with TRBJ2-7, with D maybe TRBD1 (5 bases). CDR3 length: 13 amino acids. CDR1 and CDR2 (germline): ENHRY, SYGVKD. Trimming stripped 0 bases from V and 6 bases from J, with 9 bases between.

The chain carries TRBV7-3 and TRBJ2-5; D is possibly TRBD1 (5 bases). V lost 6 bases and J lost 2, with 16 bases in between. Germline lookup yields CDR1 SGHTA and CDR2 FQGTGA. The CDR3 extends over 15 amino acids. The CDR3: CASSPQGMGQETQYF. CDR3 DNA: TGTGCCAGCAGTCCCCAGGGTATGGGGCAAGAGACCCAGTACTTC.

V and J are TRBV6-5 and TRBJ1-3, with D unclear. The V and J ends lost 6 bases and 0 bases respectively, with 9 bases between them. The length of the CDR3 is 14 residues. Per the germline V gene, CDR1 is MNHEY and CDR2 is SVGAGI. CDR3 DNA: TGTGCCAGCAGCAGACACTCCTCTGGAAACACCATATATTTT. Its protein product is CASSRHSSGNTIYF.

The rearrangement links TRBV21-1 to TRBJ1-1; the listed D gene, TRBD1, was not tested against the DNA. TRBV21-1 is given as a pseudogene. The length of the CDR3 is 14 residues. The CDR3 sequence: CASSTTGGDTEAFF. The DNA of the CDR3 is TGTGCCAGCAGCACCACAGGGGGGGACACTGAAGCTTTCTTT.

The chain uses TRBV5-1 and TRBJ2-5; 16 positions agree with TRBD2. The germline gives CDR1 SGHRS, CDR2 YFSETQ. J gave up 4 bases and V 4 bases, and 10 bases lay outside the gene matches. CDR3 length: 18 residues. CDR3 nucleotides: TGCGCCAGCAGCCCAGCCGGGACTAGCGGGGGGGTCGGAGAGACCCAGTACTTC. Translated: CASSPAGTSGGVGETQYF.

CDR3 coding DNA: TGTGCCAGCAGTGAAATCACTACCCTTGGAGGTGGAAATGAGCAGTTCTTC. This gives the protein CASSEITTLGGGNEQFF. This chain joins TRBV6-1 and TRBJ2-1; possibly TRBD2 for D (5 bases). The CDR3 is made up of 17 amino acids. Deletions cut 2 bases from V and 7 bases from J, with 21 bases between. Germline V gives CDR1 MNHNS, CDR2 SASEGT.

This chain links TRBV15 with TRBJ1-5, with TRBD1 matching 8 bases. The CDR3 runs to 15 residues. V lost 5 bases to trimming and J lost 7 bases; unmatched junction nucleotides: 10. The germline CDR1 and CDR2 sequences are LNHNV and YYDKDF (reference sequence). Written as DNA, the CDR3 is TGTGCCACCAGCCCCGGACAGGGCAGGTCACAGCCCCAGCATTTT. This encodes CATSPGQGRSQPQHF.

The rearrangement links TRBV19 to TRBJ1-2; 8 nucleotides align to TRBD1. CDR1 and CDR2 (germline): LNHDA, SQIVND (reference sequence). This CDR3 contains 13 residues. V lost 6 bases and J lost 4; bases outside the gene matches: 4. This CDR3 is CASRTTGVYGYTF. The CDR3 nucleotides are TGTGCCAGTAGGACGACAGGGGTCTATGGCTACACCTTC.

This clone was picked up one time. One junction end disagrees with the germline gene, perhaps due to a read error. CDR3 in amino acids: CAWSVGEGLFF. The CDR3 DNA reads TGTGCCTGGAGTGTAGGCGAGGGTTTATTCTTC. The V call is TRBV30, the J call TRBJ1-2; D not resolved. The CDR3 loop spans 11 amino acids. CDR1 and CDR2 (germline): GTSNPN, SVGIG (reference sequence).

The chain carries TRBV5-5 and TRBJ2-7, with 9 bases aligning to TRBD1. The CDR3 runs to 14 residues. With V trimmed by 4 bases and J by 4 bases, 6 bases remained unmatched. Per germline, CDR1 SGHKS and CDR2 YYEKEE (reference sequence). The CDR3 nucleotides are TGTGCCAGCAGCAGGAGGACAGGGGATTACGAGCAGTACTTC. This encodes CASSRRTGDYEQYF. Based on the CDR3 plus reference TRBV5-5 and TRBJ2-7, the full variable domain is DAGVTQSPTHLIKTRGQQVTLRCSPISGHKSVSWYQQVLGQGPQFIFQYYEKEERGRGNFPDRFSARQFPNYSSELNVNALLLGDSALYLCASSRRTGDYEQYFGPGTRLTVT.

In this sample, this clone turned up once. The CDR3 spells CASIRETTDTQYF. The CDR3 DNA is TGTGCCAGCATACGGGAGACCACAGATACGCAGTATTTT. V is TRBV2 and J is TRBJ2-3, with D tentatively TRBD2 (6 bases). V lost 7 bases, J lost 2 bases, and 10 bases lay in between. This CDR3 is built from 13 residues. CDR1 is SNHLY and CDR2 is FYNNEI in the germline V gene. Looking up the rest from reference TRBV2 and TRBJ2-3 gives the full variable domain: EPEVTQTPSHQVTQMGQEVILRCVPISNHLYFYWYRQILGQKVEFLVSFYNNEISEKSEIFDDQFSVERPDGSNFTLKIRSTKLEDSAMYFCASIRETTDTQYFGPGTRLTVL.

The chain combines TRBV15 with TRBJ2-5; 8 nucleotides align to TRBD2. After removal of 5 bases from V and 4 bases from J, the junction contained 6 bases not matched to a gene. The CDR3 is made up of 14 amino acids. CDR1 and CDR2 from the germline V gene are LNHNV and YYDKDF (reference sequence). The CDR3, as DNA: TGTGCCACCAGCCCCGGGGGGGCACGAGAGACCCAGTACTTC. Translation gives CATSPGGARETQYF.

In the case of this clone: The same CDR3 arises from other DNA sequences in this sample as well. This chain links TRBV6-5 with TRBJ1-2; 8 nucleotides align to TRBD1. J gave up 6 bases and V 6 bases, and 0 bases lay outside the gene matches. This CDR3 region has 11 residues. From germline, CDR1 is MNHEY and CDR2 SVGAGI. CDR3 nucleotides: TGTGCCAGCAGGACAGGGGATGGCTACACCTTC. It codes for CASRTGDGYTF.

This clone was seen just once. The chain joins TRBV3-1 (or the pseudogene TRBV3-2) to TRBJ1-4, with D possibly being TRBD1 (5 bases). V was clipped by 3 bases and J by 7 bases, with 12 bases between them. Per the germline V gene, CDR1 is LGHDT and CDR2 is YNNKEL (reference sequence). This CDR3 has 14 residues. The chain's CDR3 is CASSHTRQPEKLFF. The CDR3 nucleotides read TGTGCCAGCAGCCACACCCGACAGCCTGAAAAACTGTTTTTT.